The rows below give T cell receptor beta chains drawn from one sample of a study of T cells in Graves' hyperthyroidism and ophthalmopathy. MiXCR, applied by TCRdb to the multiplex PCR reads, yields one record per CDR3 protein. The sample holds 500,000 to 600,000 distinct CDR3 sequences, 46% seen once. The specimen was peripheral blood or thyroid tissue (not recorded which). The receptors shown here come from an adult woman with Graves' disease, either hyperthyroidism or ophthalmopathy (not recorded which). The conserved cysteine and the conserved F or W are not part of the CDR3 here. Fields, in order: J gene, V gene, CDR3 length, CDR3 protein.

>TRBJ1-6|TRBV20-1|13
SANPGGPYNSPLH
>TRBJ2-5|TRBV11-2|12
ASSLWVAVGTQY
>TRBJ2-7|TRBV6-6|13
ASSYSTSGPYEQY
>TRBJ1-4|TRBV10-3|11
AISVDHQEKLF
>TRBJ1-2|TRBV5-5|12
ASSSGTGFGGYT
>TRBJ2-7|TRBV6-2/TRBV6-3|9
ATNQGYEQY
>TRBJ1-1|TRBV29-1|9
SVSGSAEAF
>TRBJ1-1|TRBV5-1|8
ASSLGSAF
>TRBJ2-5|TRBV20-1|10
SARGFQETQY
>TRBJ2-7|TRBV29-1|11
SVALADWEEQY